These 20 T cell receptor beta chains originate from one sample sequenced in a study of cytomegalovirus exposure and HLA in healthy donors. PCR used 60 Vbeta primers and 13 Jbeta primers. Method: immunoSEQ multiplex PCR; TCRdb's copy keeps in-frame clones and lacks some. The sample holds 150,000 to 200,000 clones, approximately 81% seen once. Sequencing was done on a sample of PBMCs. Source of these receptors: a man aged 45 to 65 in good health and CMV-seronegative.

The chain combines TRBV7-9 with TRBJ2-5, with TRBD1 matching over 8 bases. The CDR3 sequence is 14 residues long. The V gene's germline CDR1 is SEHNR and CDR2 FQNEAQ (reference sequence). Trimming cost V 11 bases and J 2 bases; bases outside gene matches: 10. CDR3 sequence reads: CAGQGANVQETQYF. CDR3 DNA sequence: TGTGCCGGTCAGGGGGCTAACGTTCAAGAGACCCAGTACTTC.

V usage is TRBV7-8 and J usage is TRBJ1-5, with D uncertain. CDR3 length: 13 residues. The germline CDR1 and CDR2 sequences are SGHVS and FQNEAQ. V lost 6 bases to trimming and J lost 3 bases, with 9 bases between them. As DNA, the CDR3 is TGTGCCAGCAGTCTGGCCCTCAATCAGCCCCAGCATTTT. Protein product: CASSLALNQPQHF.

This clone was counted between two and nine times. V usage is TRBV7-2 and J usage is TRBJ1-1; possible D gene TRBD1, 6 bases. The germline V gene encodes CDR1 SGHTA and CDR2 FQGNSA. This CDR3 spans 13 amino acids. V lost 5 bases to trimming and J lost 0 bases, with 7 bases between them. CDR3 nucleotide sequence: TGTGCCAGCAGCCGACAGGTGAACACTGAAGCTTTCTTT. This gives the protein CASSRQVNTEAFF.

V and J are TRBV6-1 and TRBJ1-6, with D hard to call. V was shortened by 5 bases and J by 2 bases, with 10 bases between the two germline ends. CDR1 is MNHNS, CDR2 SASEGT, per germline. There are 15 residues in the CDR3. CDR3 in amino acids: CASSLTDAYNSPLHF. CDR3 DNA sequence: TGTGCCAGCAGTCTTACAGACGCCTATAATTCACCCCTCCACTTT.

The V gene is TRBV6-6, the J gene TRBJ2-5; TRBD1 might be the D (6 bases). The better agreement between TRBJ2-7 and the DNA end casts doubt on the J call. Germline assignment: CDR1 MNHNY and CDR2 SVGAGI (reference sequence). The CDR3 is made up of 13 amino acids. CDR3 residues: CASSNRVSYEQYF. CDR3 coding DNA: TGTGCCAGCAGCAACAGGGTCTCATACGAGCAGTACTTC.

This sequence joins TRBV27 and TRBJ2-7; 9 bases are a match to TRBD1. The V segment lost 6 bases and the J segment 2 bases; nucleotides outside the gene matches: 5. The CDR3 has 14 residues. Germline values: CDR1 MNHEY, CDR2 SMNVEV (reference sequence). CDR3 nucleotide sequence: TGTGCCAGCAGGGTCCGACAGGGGGCCTACGAGCAGTACTTC. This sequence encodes CASRVRQGAYEQYF.

This CDR3 reads CASRQTGRGYEQYF. The CDR3 DNA reads as TGTGCCAGCAGACAAACGGGGAGGGGCTACGAGCAGTACTTC. The chain is built from TRBV13 and TRBJ2-7, with 7 bases that match TRBD2. The trim removed 6 bases at V and 3 bases at J, leaving 8 bases unmatched. CDR1 and CDR2 (germline): PRHDT, FYEKMQ (reference sequence). The CDR3 extends over 14 amino acids.

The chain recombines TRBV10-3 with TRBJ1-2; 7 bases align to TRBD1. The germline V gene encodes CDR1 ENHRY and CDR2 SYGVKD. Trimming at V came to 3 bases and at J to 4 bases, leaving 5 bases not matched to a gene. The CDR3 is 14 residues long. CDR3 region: CAISEGGLSYGYTF. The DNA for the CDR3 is TGTGCCATCAGTGAAGGGGGCTTAAGCTATGGCTACACCTTC.

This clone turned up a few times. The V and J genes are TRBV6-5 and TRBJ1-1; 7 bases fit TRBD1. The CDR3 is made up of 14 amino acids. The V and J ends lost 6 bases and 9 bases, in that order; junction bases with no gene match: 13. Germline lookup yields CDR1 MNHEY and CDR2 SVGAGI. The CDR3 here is CASSTGQDKGKAFF. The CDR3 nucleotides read TGTGCCAGCAGCACCGGACAGGATAAGGGAAAAGCTTTCTTT.

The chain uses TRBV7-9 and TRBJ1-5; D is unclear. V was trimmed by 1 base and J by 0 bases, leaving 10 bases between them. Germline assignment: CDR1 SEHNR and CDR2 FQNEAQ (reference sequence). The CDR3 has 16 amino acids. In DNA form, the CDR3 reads TGTGCCAGCAGCTTAGGACACTCATATAGCAATCAGCCCCAGCATTTT. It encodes CASSLGHSYSNQPQHF.

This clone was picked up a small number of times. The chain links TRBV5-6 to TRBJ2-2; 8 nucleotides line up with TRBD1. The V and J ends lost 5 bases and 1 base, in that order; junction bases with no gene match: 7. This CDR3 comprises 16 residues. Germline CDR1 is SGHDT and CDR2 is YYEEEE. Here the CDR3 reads CASSLWTGLNTGELFF. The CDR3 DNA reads TGTGCCAGCAGTCTCTGGACAGGGCTGAACACCGGGGAGCTGTTTTTT.

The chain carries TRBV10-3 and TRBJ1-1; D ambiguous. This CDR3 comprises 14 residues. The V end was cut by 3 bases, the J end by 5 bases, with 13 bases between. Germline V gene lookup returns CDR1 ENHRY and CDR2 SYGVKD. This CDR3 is CAISDIGWSTEAFF. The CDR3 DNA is TGTGCCATCAGTGACATCGGGTGGAGTACTGAAGCTTTCTTT.

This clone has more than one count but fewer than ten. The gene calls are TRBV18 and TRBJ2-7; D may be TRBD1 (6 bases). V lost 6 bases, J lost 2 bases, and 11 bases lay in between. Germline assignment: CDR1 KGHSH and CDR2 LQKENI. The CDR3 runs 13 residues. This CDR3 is CASSLDRAYEQYF. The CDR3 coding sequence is TGTGCCAGCTCTCTGGACAGAGCCTACGAGCAGTACTTC. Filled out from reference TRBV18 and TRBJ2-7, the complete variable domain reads NAGVMQNPRHLVRRRGQEARLRCSPMKGHSHVYWYRQLPEEGLKFMVYLQKENIIDESGMPKERFSAEFPKEGPSILRIQQVVRGDSAAYFCASSLDRAYEQYFGPGTRLTVT.

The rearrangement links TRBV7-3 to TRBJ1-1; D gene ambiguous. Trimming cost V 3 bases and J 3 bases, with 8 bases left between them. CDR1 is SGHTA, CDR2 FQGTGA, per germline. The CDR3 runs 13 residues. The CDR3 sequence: CASSFEVDTEAFF. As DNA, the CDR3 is TGTGCCAGCAGCTTTGAGGTAGACACTGAAGCTTTCTTT.

For the CDR3, the DNA is TGTGCCAGCAGGGCGGATGGGAACACTGAAGCTTTCTTT. The encoded protein is CASRADGNTEAFF. This chain joins TRBV7-9 and TRBJ1-1; D uncertain. The germline CDR1 and CDR2 sequences are SEHNR and FQNEAQ (reference sequence). The CDR3 totals 13 residues. V was trimmed by 6 bases and J by 1 base, leaving 9 bases between them.

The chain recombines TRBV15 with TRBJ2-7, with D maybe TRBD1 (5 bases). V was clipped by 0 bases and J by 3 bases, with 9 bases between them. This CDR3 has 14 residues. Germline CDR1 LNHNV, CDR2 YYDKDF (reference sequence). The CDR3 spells CATSREDRNYEQYF. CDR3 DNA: TGTGCCACCAGCAGAGAAGACAGAAACTACGAGCAGTACTTC.

The CDR3 loop is CASSESRGGVGEQFF. Here the CDR3 DNA reads TGTGCCAGCAGTGAAAGTCGGGGGGGCGTTGGTGAGCAGTTCTTC. V usage is TRBV2 and J usage is TRBJ2-1; 8 positions agree with TRBD2. Germline-derived CDR1 and CDR2 are SNHLY and FYNNEI. This CDR3 region has 15 residues. The V and J ends lost 2 bases and 9 bases, in that order; junction bases with no gene match: 9.

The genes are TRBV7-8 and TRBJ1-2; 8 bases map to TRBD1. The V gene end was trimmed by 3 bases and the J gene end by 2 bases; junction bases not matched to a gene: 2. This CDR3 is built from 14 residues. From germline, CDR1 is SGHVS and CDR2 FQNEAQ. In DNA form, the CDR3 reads TGTGCCAGCAGCTTCAACAGGGGGAACTATGGCTACACCTTC. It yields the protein CASSFNRGNYGYTF.

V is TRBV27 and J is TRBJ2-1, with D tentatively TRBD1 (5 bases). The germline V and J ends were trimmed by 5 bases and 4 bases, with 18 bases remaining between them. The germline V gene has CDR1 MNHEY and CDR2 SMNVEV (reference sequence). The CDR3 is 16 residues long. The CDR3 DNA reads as TGTGCCAGCAGTCCGCTGGGGCAATTCCCGTACAATGAGCAGTTCTTC. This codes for CASSPLGQFPYNEQFF.

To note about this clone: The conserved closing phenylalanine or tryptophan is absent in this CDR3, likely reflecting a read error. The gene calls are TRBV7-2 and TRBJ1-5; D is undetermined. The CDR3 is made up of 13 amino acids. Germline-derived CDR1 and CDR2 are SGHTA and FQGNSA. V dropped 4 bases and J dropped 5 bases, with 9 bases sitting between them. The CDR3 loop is CASSSTRDQPQHL. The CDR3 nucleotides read TGTGCCAGCAGCTCTACCCGGGATCAGCCCCAGCATCTT.